These 27 T cell receptor beta chains were all obtained from the same sample, sequenced in a study of blood T cell repertoires in COVID-19. TCRdb's table, derived via immunoSEQ multiplex PCR, lists solely in-frame clones and lacks some. The sample includes roughly 90,000 clones, about 82% of them seen just once. The sample comprised peripheral blood. The receptors shown here come from a man between 45 and 60 years old with acute or convalescent COVID-19.

The chain combines TRBV9 with TRBJ2-7; D is unclear. The CDR3 has 14 amino acids. The V and J ends lost 0 bases and 6 bases respectively, with 13 bases between them. Germline V gene lookup returns CDR1 SGDLS and CDR2 YYNGEE. CDR3 region: CASSVAPEFREQYF. The DNA of the CDR3 is TGTGCCAGCAGCGTAGCCCCCGAGTTCCGCGAGCAGTACTTC.

V and J are TRBV19 and TRBJ2-2, with D perhaps TRBD1 (6 bases). V gave up 4 bases and J gave up 2 bases, with 14 bases separating them. CDR3 size: 16 residues. Germline CDR1 and CDR2: LNHDA and SQIVND (reference sequence). The CDR3: CASSTGLGHNTGELFF. The CDR3 DNA reads TGTGCCAGTAGTACGGGTCTGGGACACAACACCGGGGAGCTGTTTTTT.

This clone was counted once. V gene TRBV6-6 combines with J gene TRBJ1-4, with D unresolved. CDR1 MNHNY and CDR2 SVGAGI come from the germline V gene (reference sequence). The V end was cut by 7 bases, the J end by 2 bases, with 14 bases between. The CDR3 spans 15 residues. Here the CDR3 DNA reads TGTGCCAGCAAGTTAGCACCGGGTACTAATGAAAAACTGTTTTTT. The encoded protein is CASKLAPGTNEKLFF.

The J gene is TRBJ2-4, the V gene TRBV27; tentative D call: TRBD1 (6 bases). V lost 7 bases and J 4 bases, leaving 8 bases between the germline ends. Germline V lookup: CDR1 MNHEY, CDR2 SMNVEV (reference sequence). CDR3 length equals 12 residues. The CDR3 loop is CASKGDKNIQYF. DNA of the CDR3: TGTGCCAGCAAGGGGGATAAAAACATTCAGTACTTC.

The V call is TRBV29-1, the J call TRBJ1-2, with D maybe TRBD1 (6 bases). With 3 bases removed from V and 3 bases from J, the gap between germline ends came to 14 bases. From germline, CDR1 is SQVTM and CDR2 ANQGSEA. The CDR3 is 14 residues long. The CDR3 nucleotides are TGCAGCGTTGATCAGAGGGGGGGTGACTATGGCTACACCTTC. This encodes CSVDQRGGDYGYTF. The entire variable domain, with the rest obtained from reference TRBV29-1 and TRBJ1-2, is as follows: SAVISQKPSRDICQRGTSLTIQCQVDSQVTMMFWYRQQPGQSLTLIATANQGSEATYESGFVIDKFPISRPNLTFSTLTVSNMSPEDSSIYLCSVDQRGGDYGYTFGSGTRLTVV.

The V call is TRBV7-3, the J call TRBJ2-1, with D tentatively TRBD1 (6 bases). Germline V CDR1 and CDR2: SGHTA, FQGTGA. CDR3 size: 15 residues. Trimming left V 6 bases short and J 2 bases short, with 14 bases between. In DNA, the CDR3 is TGTGCCAGCAGGGTTTCGGGACAAGCCTACAATGAGCAGTTCTTC. Translated: CASRVSGQAYNEQFF.

The V and J genes are TRBV2 and TRBJ1-5; TRBD1 matches at 7 bases. There are 14 residues in the CDR3. Germline V gives CDR1 SNHLY, CDR2 FYNNEI. The trim removed 5 bases at V and 6 bases at J, leaving 7 bases unmatched. The CDR3 protein is CASSTGTVGQPQHF. In DNA, the CDR3 is TGTGCCAGCAGTACCGGGACAGTGGGTCAGCCCCAGCATTTT. The complete variable domain, with remaining parts taken from reference TRBV2 and TRBJ1-5, reads EPEVTQTPSHQVTQMGQEVILRCVPISNHLYFYWYRQILGQKVEFLVSFYNNEISEKSEIFDDQFSVERPDGSNFTLKIRSTKLEDSAMYFCASSTGTVGQPQHFGDGTRLSIL.

The gene calls are TRBV5-6 and TRBJ1-2; 9 bases are shared with TRBD1. The CDR3 contains 16 residues. J lost 6 bases, V lost 2 bases, and 11 bases had no gene match. CDR1 is SGHDT, CDR2 YYEEEE, per germline. The CDR3 coding sequence is TGTGCCAGCAGCTTCGGACAGGGGCGCAGCGTCGATGGCTACACCTTC. Amino acid sequence: CASSFGQGRSVDGYTF.

The V and J genes are TRBV7-9 and TRBJ2-1; 10 bases fit TRBD2. Germline CDR1 SEHNR, CDR2 FQNEAQ (reference sequence). The CDR3 runs 16 residues. V lost 5 bases and J lost 5; bases outside the gene matches: 9. In DNA form, the CDR3 reads TGTGCCAGCAGCATCCCCCGGGGACTAGCGAACAATGAGCAGTTCTTC. Its translation is CASSIPRGLANNEQFF. The variable domain in full, completed from reference TRBV7-9 and TRBJ2-1, reads DTGVSQNPRHKITKRGQNVTFRCDPISEHNRLYWYRQTLGQGPEFLTYFQNEAQLEKSRLLSDRFSAERPKGSFSTLEIQRTEQGDSAMYLCASSIPRGLANNEQFFGPGTRLTVL.

This chain connects TRBV6-5 to TRBJ1-2; D may be TRBD1 (5 bases). CDR1 is MNHEY, CDR2 SVGAGI, per germline. The CDR3 extends over 14 amino acids. V shed 6 bases and J shed 4 bases, with 15 bases lying between them. The CDR3 DNA is TGTGCCAGCAGCGATCGGCCCAGGGTCTATGGCTACACCTTC. Translation: CASSDRPRVYGYTF.

This clone was detected a few times. This chain links TRBV19 with TRBJ1-1; TRBD1 matches at 10 bases. Germline CDR1 and CDR2: LNHDA and SQIVND (reference sequence). This CDR3 comprises 14 residues. The V and J ends lost 6 bases and 3 bases, in that order; junction bases with no gene match: 4. The CDR3 reads CASRRTGGYTEAFF. The CDR3 DNA is TGTGCCAGTAGGAGGACAGGGGGGTACACTGAAGCTTTCTTT.

This clone appeared a few times. The rearrangement uses TRBV5-6 and TRBJ1-2; D unresolved. From germline, CDR1 is SGHDT and CDR2 YYEEEE. CDR3 length: 14 residues. V gave up 0 bases and J gave up 8 bases, with 14 bases separating them. The CDR3 bases are TGTGCCAGCAGCTTGGTAACGGGATCGGGAGGCTACACCTTC. Amino acids: CASSLVTGSGGYTF. Using reference TRBV5-6 and TRBJ1-2 for the parts outside the CDR3, the full variable domain is DAGVTQSPTHLIKTRGQQVTLRCSPKSGHDTVSWYQQALGQGPQFIFQYYEEEERQRGNFPDRFSGHQFPNYSSELNVNALLLGDSALYLCASSLVTGSGGYTFGSGTRLTVV.

V is TRBV5-1 and J is TRBJ2-2, with D possibly matching TRBD2 (5 bases). Per the germline V gene, CDR1 is SGHRS and CDR2 is YFSETQ. Trimming stripped 0 bases from V and 5 bases from J, with 11 bases between. The CDR3 covers 15 residues. The CDR3 sequence is CASSLETSGTGELFF. The CDR3 DNA follows: TGCGCCAGCAGCTTGGAAACCTCGGGGACCGGGGAGCTGTTTTTT.

The V call is TRBV7-9, the J call TRBJ2-3; TRBD1 aligns across 7 bases. CDR1 SEHNR and CDR2 FQNEAQ come from the germline V gene (reference sequence). This CDR3 has 15 amino acids. Trimming cost V 5 bases and J 3 bases; bases outside gene matches: 8. The CDR3, as DNA: TGTGCCAGCAGCCGACGGGACAGCTGGACAGATACGCAGTATTTT. Amino acid sequence: CASSRRDSWTDTQYF.

This sequence joins TRBV5-1 and TRBJ2-5; D is unresolved. This CDR3 is 15 amino acids long. CDR1 and CDR2 (germline): SGHRS, YFSETQ. The V and J ends lost 5 bases and 2 bases respectively, with 16 bases between them. The CDR3 loop is CASSPSPASQETQYF. The CDR3 DNA follows: TGCGCCAGCAGTCCCAGTCCTGCATCTCAAGAGACCCAGTACTTC.

This rearrangement joins TRBV7-8 to TRBJ1-5; D gene uncertain. Germline CDR1 SGHVS, CDR2 FQNEAQ. This CDR3 is 13 amino acids long. V was pared by 5 bases and J by 2 bases, with 7 bases between. CDR3 residues: CASSLSGNQPQHF. The CDR3 DNA reads TGTGCCAGCAGCCTTAGTGGCAATCAGCCCCAGCATTTT.

The chain is built from TRBV7-2 and TRBJ2-5; 7 bases map to TRBD2. Germline V CDR1 and CDR2: SGHTA, FQGNSA. V gave up 4 bases and J gave up 2 bases; unmatched junction bases: 13. The CDR3 extends over 17 amino acids. CDR3 sequence: CASSSPMVAGSQETQYF. CDR3 coding DNA: TGTGCCAGCAGCTCACCAATGGTAGCGGGCTCGCAAGAGACCCAGTACTTC.

V gene TRBV19 combines with J gene TRBJ2-2; 7 bases align to TRBD1. Germline values: CDR1 LNHDA, CDR2 SQIVND (reference sequence). The length of the CDR3 is 16 residues. V shed 6 bases and J 0 bases; nucleotides not matched to a gene: 7. CDR3 sequence reads: CASRKYGTANTGELFF. The CDR3 bases are TGTGCCAGTAGAAAGTACGGGACAGCGAACACCGGGGAGCTGTTTTTT.

The chain employs TRBV7-2 and TRBJ2-1; the D gene is possibly TRBD2 (5 bases). The CDR3 is 16 residues long. V lost 0 bases and J 5 bases, leaving 14 bases between the germline ends. Germline V gene data show CDR1 as SGHTA and CDR2 as FQGNSA. The CDR3 sequence: CASSLAPPRGNNEQFF. The CDR3 DNA reads TGTGCCAGCAGCTTAGCTCCGCCCCGGGGAAACAATGAGCAGTTCTTC.

This chain joins TRBV7-6 and TRBJ2-5; D is possibly TRBD1 (6 bases). Germline values: CDR1 SGHVS, CDR2 FNYEAQ. V lost 5 bases to trimming and J lost 2 bases, with 18 bases between them. The CDR3 contains 16 residues. CDR3 coding DNA: TGTGCCAGCAGCCCGCAGAGGGGGACGGTTCAAGAGACCCAGTACTTC. It specifies CASSPQRGTVQETQYF.

The CDR3 is CASTLGTGHYEQYF. The CDR3, as DNA: TGTGCCAGCACCCTAGGGACAGGGCACTACGAGCAGTACTTC. The chain has TRBV28 and TRBJ2-7; 9 bases agree with TRBD1. Germline CDR1 is MDHEN and CDR2 is SYDVKM. V was clipped by 7 bases and J by 3 bases; unmatched bases: 7. CDR3 length: 14 residues.

V gene TRBV30 combines with J gene TRBJ1-4; no firm D call. Trimming took 2 bases from V and 7 from J, leaving 11 bases between them. The germline gives CDR1 GTSNPN, CDR2 SVGIG (reference sequence). The CDR3 runs to 13 residues. CDR3 sequence (DNA): TGTGCCTGGAGTCTTGTATCTAGTGAAAAACTGTTTTTT. This encodes CAWSLVSSEKLFF.

This sequence joins TRBV28 and TRBJ1-4; the match to TRBD1 covers 7 bases. V gave up 6 bases and J gave up 15 bases; unmatched junction bases: 13. The CDR3 runs to 13 residues. Germline V gene sequence: CDR1 MDHEN, CDR2 SYDVKM. The DNA for the CDR3 is TGTGCCAGCAGCGGACAGGAGAATACCCAGGTGTTTTTT. Amino acid sequence: CASSGQENTQVFF.

V usage is TRBV27 and J usage is TRBJ2-7, with 11 bases lining up with TRBD2. Germline V gives CDR1 MNHEY, CDR2 SMNVEV (reference sequence). V trimming: 7 bases; J trimming: 0 bases; junction bases outside the gene matches: 14. This CDR3 is built from 18 residues. DNA for the CDR3: TGTGCCAGCACCGAAGGGGGCCATACTAGCGGGAGCTCCTACGAGCAGTACTTC. This translates into CASTEGGHTSGSSYEQYF.

The V call is TRBV7-2, the J call TRBJ2-5, with a weak D call TRBD2 (7 bases). Trimming pared 1 base from V and 5 bases from J, leaving 14 bases between. The CDR3 length is 15 residues. From germline, CDR1 is SGHTA and CDR2 FQGNSA. The CDR3 region has the DNA TGTGCCAGCAGCTTAGGGGGGGGCCGAGATGAGACCCAGTACTTC. This encodes CASSLGGGRDETQYF. Filled out from reference TRBV7-2 and TRBJ2-5, the complete variable domain reads GAGVSQSPSNKVTEKGKDVELRCDPISGHTALYWYRQSLGQGLEFLIYFQGNSAPDKSGLPSDRFSAERTGGSVSTLTIQRTQQEDSAVYLCASSLGGGRDETQYFGPGTRLLVL.

The rearrangement uses TRBV24-1 and TRBJ2-5, with 9 bases aligning to TRBD2. CDR3 size: 15 residues. Germline-derived CDR1 and CDR2 are KGHDR and SFDVKD. With 4 bases clipped from V and 5 bases from J, the junction kept 7 bases outside the gene matches. CDR3 residues: CATSEPRGGGETQYF. CDR3 nucleotide sequence: TGTGCCACCAGTGAACCGCGCGGGGGGGGTGAGACCCAGTACTTC.

The chain employs TRBV7-2 and TRBJ2-5, with D tentatively TRBD1 (6 bases). V dropped 5 bases and J dropped 5 bases, with 18 bases sitting between them. Looked up from germline, CDR1 is SGHTA and CDR2 is FQGNSA. CDR3 length: 15 amino acids. The CDR3 DNA reads TGTGCCAGCAGCCGCACCCCTCAGGGGCGGGAGACCCAGTACTTC. The encoded protein is CASSRTPQGRETQYF.